The T cell receptor (beta chain) under discussion was sequenced for a study of shared clonotypes between healthy human individuals. This CDR3 has 15 amino acids. V lost 1 base and J 3 bases, leaving 14 bases between the germline ends. CDR1 is SGHRS, CDR2 YFSETQ, per germline. Some clones are missing from TCRdb's copy, which holds only in-frame ones; the method was immunoSEQ multiplex PCR. The table lists over 2 million clones, over 85% of them singletons. V and J are TRBV5-1 and TRBJ2-7; TRBD1 might be the D (7 bases). This clonotype was obtained from a young man in good health. Sequenced material: naive CD4+ T cells sorted from blood. Subset described: CD45RA+ positively selected. CDR3 bases: TGCGCCAGCAGCTTGCGACAGGGCGGGAACTACGAGCAGTACTTC. It yields the protein CASSLRQGGNYEQYF.